The TCR beta chain under discussion was sequenced for a study of PD-1 and CTLA-4 blockade in melanoma (dated by TCRdb to the early 2020s). At the level of the whole study: The study compared how PD-1 blockade and CTLA-4 blockade affected the melanoma-reactive CD8 T cell response in patients with melanoma.

For this clone: No antigen is known for it. Base qualities were left out, and no much larger clone turns up one base away.

Library generation was performed with the immunoSEQ multiplex PCR assay. In TCRdb, the immuneACCESS table is reduced to in-frame sequences with V and J assigned. These tables do not hold every clone; where another copy was compared, an unresolved V gene accounts for under half, and the others remain unexplained. Present in this sample are under 13,000 clones, roughly four fifths of which were seen just once. Together, the top ten hold about 32% of the sample. This receptor was identified in a human donor with melanoma. The source material was CD8+ T cells from peripheral blood, sampled from a patient given anti-PD-1 treatment.

The nucleotide sequence reads as follows: TGTGCCAGCGTTGACATCTACGAGCAGTACTTC. Translated, it reads CASVDIYEQYF. Rearrangement joined TRBV6-5 to TRBJ2-7, with the D gene uncertain. The trim is 8 bases for V and 3 bases for J, with a gap of 8 bases between the germline ends. CDR1 and CDR2 were assigned from the germline V gene as MNHEY and SVGAGI. The CDR3 has 11 amino acids, counting the end cysteine and phenylalanine. The read is trimmed to its CDR3 DNA, 33 bases read in frame from base 1.